This entry features one T cell receptor (beta chain) sequence. What it binds is unknown. This specimen comes from a study of cytomegalovirus exposure and HLA in healthy donors. Findings and caveats of the study: Sequence variants that were highly shared formed a cluster that was likely a sequencing artifact. Rarity marked most TCR sequences, yet some public TCRs occurred in many donors.

The CDR3 contains 15 residues. Unmatched junction bases numbered 6, after V lost 4 bases and J lost 2 bases. Germline V lookup: CDR1 SGHNT, CDR2 YYREEE (reference sequence). PCR amplification relied on 60 Vbeta primers (plus 13 Jbeta primers). Measured with immunoSEQ multiplex PCR; TCRdb has only the in-frame clones, and not every one. Here the sample spans about 38,000 clones, roughly 67% being singletons. Sequenced input: PBMCs. This receptor was obtained from a man aged 45-60 years in good health and CMV-seropositive. This chain joins TRBV5-4 and TRBJ2-1; 7 positions match TRBD1. The CDR3 region is CASSLKTGTYNEQFF. DNA of the CDR3: TGTGCCAGCAGCCTAAAGACAGGGACCTACAATGAGCAGTTCTTC.